The 8 T cell receptor beta chains below all came from one sample that was sequenced in a study of shared clonotypes between healthy human individuals. Naive CD8 cells comprised CD45RO-negative, CCR7-positively selected cells, excluding terminally differentiated effector memory CD45RA+ cells. Profiled with immunoSEQ multiplex PCR; TCRdb holds only in-frame clones, not every one. Of over 2,000,000 clones listed, around 93% are singletons. Sequencing was done on a sample of naive CD8+ T cells from PBMCs. Receptor source: a man younger than 35 in good health. Some clones in this sample may be carry-over from other donors' samples.

Details on this clone: This clone may be a read error of a much larger clone one base away. Other nucleotide sequences in the sample specify the same CDR3. The chain is built from TRBV11-2 and TRBJ2-7; no clear D. The CDR3 loop spans 11 amino acids. V gave up 3 bases and J gave up 4 bases, with 4 bases separating them. CDR1 and CDR2 from the germline V gene are SGHAT and FQNNGV. Here the CDR3 DNA reads TGTGCCAGCAGCTTCTCTTACGAGCAGTACTTC. Encoded protein: CASSFSYEQYF.

The CDR3 DNA reads as TGTGCCAGCAGTTTAAGCTGGGAGGCCGGCGAGACCCAGTACTTC. The encoded protein is CASSLSWEAGETQYF. This chain joins TRBV6-5 and TRBJ2-5; TRBD2 is a possible D gene (6 bases). The CDR3 runs 15 residues. V lost 4 bases and J lost 5, with 17 bases in between. From germline, CDR1 is MNHEY and CDR2 SVGAGI.

The chain joins TRBV7-3 to TRBJ2-1; weak D call: TRBD2 (6 bases). Germline CDR1 and CDR2: SGHTA and FQGTGA. The CDR3 has 15 residues. The V and J ends lost 2 bases and 7 bases respectively, with 15 bases between them. The CDR3 sequence: CASSLFSGSRNEQFF. The CDR3 DNA follows: TGTGCCAGCAGCTTATTCTCCGGGAGCAGGAATGAGCAGTTCTTC.

The gene calls are TRBV14 and TRBJ2-1; possibly TRBD1 for D (5 bases). V was shortened by 1 base and J by 5 bases, with 18 bases between the two germline ends. CDR1 is SGHDN and CDR2 is FVKESK in the germline V gene. The CDR3 is 17 amino acids. The CDR3 here is CASSQVSGAFGNNEQFF. CDR3 nucleotide sequence: TGTGCCAGCAGCCAAGTTTCTGGGGCCTTTGGAAACAATGAGCAGTTCTTC. Full variable domain (remainder filled in from reference TRBV14 and TRBJ2-1): EAGVTQFPSHSVIEKGQTVTLRCDPISGHDNLYWYRRVMGKEIKFLLHFVKESKQDESGMPNNRFLAERTGGTYSTLKVQPAELEDSGVYFCASSQVSGAFGNNEQFFGPGTRLTVL.

The V gene is TRBV18, the J gene TRBJ2-3; D unresolved. Between the trimmed V and J ends, which lost 2 bases and 0 bases, there was a span of 18 bases. Germline V CDR1 and CDR2: KGHSH, LQKENI. CDR3 size: 18 residues. In DNA form, the CDR3 reads TGTGCCAGCTCACCAGAATACGGACCGCCCTCTAGCACAGATACGCAGTATTTT. Encoded protein: CASSPEYGPPSSTDTQYF.

The V gene is TRBV4-1, the J gene TRBJ1-1; possible D gene TRBD1, 5 bases. CDR3 size: 15 residues. Trimming left V 4 bases short and J 0 bases short, with 12 bases between. CDR1 is MGHRA and CDR2 is YSYEKL in the germline V gene. CDR3 coding DNA: TGCGCCAGCAGCCCATCACCGACAGTGAACACTGAAGCTTTCTTT. Its protein is CASSPSPTVNTEAFF.

This clone was recorded only once. The J gene is TRBJ1-1, the V gene TRBV28; D might be TRBD1 (6 bases). This CDR3 is 16 amino acids long. Trimming left V 6 bases short and J 3 bases short, with 20 bases between. Germline V gene lookup returns CDR1 MDHEN and CDR2 SYDVKM. DNA of the CDR3: TGTGCCAGCAGGGCGCAGGGGTTGAGAAGGGACACTGAAGCTTTCTTT. This gives the protein CASRAQGLRRDTEAFF.

Worth noting for this clone: Other DNA sequences of this sample code for an identical CDR3. The chain combines TRBV28 with TRBJ1-1; 9 nucleotides align to TRBD1. The CDR3 consists of 14 residues. Germline CDR1 MDHEN, CDR2 SYDVKM. Trimming at V came to 6 bases and at J to 5 bases, leaving 7 bases not matched to a gene. As DNA, the CDR3 is TGTGCCAGCAGGTTGGACAGGGGAGGTACTGAAGCTTTCTTT. It yields the protein CASRLDRGGTEAFF.